This T cell receptor (beta chain) was sequenced in a study of CD4 T cells in relation to SARS-CoV-2 and coronaviruses. Regarding the study as a whole: Compared with monoreactive clones, crossreactive clones showed significantly weaker SARS-CoV-2 expansion. Each donor contributed either pre-pandemic or post-infection samples, not both.

This clone was seen a few times. Its target is unknown. V was shortened by 7 bases and J by 0 bases, with 10 bases between the two germline ends. CDR1 MDHEN and CDR2 SYDVKM come from the germline V gene. CDR3 length: 14 amino acids. The unexposed donors gave CD4+ T cells in about 2011-2018, prior to COVID-19. Naive and memory CD4+ T cell DNA was deep-sequenced without culture. Clones were sequenced by immunoSEQ multiplex PCR, and TCRdb holds only the in-frame ones, with some missing. The data show around 56,000 clones, with more than 80% seen just once and about 1.5% held by the top ten. The sample taken for sequencing was memory CD4+ T cells from PBMCs. The rearrangement uses TRBV28 and TRBJ2-1; D remains ambiguous. The clonotype originates from a human donor in good health. The CDR3 is CASKLRSSYNEQFF. The CDR3 coding sequence is TGTGCCAGCAAGCTGAGGAGCTCCTACAATGAGCAGTTCTTC.